The entry below gives a single TCR beta chain sequence along with its context. Between the trimmed V and J ends, which lost 0 bases and 2 bases, there was a span of 5 bases. This CDR3 region has 14 residues. CDR1 is MNHEY, CDR2 SMNVEV, per germline (reference sequence). The entry originates in a study of T cell responses to AZD1222 COVID-19 vaccine. Using immunoSEQ multiplex PCR, the repertoire was profiled, and TCRdb retains in-frame clones only, with some absent. The profile shows 160,000 or so clones, 75% to 95% of them singletons. This receptor was obtained from an adult in good health. The J gene is TRBJ2-1, the V gene TRBV27; unclear D gene. The sequencing used peripheral blood, collected on day 0 of AZD1222 vaccination. The chain's CDR3 is CASSLSPPYNEQFF. The CDR3, as DNA: TGTGCCAGCAGTTTATCCCCGCCCTACAATGAGCAGTTCTTC.